Sequencing of this T cell receptor (beta chain) was carried out in a study of cytomegalovirus exposure and HLA in healthy donors. Study conclusions and caveats: A later analysis reportedly found fewer N-insertions in an Asian-associated ancestry cluster than the approximately 670-donor mean. Reportedly, HLA-A and HLA-B alleles of most subjects were accurately predicted from TCR beta.

CDR1 and CDR2 (germline): GTSNPN, SVGIG (reference sequence). The CDR3 sequence is 11 residues long. The V end was cut by 8 bases, the J end by 12 bases, with 17 bases between. Researchers ran the PCR with 60 Vbeta and 13 Jbeta primers. The repertoire was sequenced with immunoSEQ multiplex PCR; TCRdb's copy has only in-frame clones and lacks some. The data contain approximately 160,000 clones, around three quarters of them singletons. Worth noting for this clone: The antigen is unknown.

Sample: PBMCs. This chain uses TRBV30 with TRBJ2-1, with TRBD2 as a possible D gene (5 bases). The sequence was collected from a middle-aged woman in good health and CMV-seronegative. In DNA form, the CDR3 reads TGTGCCGGCGAGGAGGCGCGGACGCAGTTCTTC. This encodes CAGEEARTQFF.